A single T cell receptor beta chain is shown here with its context. Its antigen remains unknown. Random hexamers served to reverse transcribe roughly 0.45 to 1 ug RNA. MiXCR was run by TCRdb on the immunoSEQ multiplex PCR reads, yielding one entry per CDR3 protein. The sample carries 100,000 to 110,000 distinct CDR3 sequences, around 96% recorded once. The data were obtained in a study of CD8 T cells in Susac syndrome. About the research overall: Clinical remission applied to roughly 8 sequenced Susac syndrome patients, and six had active disease.

The ends lost 4 bases at V and 5 bases at J; junction bases unmatched: 5. Germline V gene data show CDR1 as LNHDA and CDR2 as SQIVND (reference sequence). The CDR3 consists of 14 residues. Overall study results and limits: Total CD8+ repertoires held approximately 15 Susac-specific public clones, while CD8+ TEMRA repertoires held a few. That the number of individuals in its TCR sequencing and HLA analysis was relatively small was acknowledged by the study.

The origin of this receptor is a human donor with Susac syndrome. The source material was CD8+ T cells from PBMCs. V and J are TRBV19 and TRBJ2-1; 7 positions agree with TRBD1. The CDR3 loop reads CASSKGQLNNEQFF. The DNA for the CDR3 is TGTGCCAGTAGTAAGGGACAGCTTAACAATGAGCAGTTCTTC.